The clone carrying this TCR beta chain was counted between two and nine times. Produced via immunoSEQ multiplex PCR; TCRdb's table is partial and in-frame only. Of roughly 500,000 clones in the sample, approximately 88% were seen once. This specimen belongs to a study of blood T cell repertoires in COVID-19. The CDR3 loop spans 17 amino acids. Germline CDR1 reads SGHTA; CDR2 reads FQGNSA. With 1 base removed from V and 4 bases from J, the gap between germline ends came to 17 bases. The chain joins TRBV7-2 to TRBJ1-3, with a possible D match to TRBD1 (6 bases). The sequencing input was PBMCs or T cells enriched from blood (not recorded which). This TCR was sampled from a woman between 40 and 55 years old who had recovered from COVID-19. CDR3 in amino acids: CASSLGLVGASGNTIYF. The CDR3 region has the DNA TGTGCCAGCAGCTTAGGTCTGGTGGGGGCTTCGGGAAACACCATATATTTT.